Listed below are T cell receptor beta chains from one sample, sequenced in a study of cytomegalovirus exposure and HLA in healthy donors. The repertoire was sequenced with immunoSEQ multiplex PCR; TCRdb's copy has only in-frame clones and lacks some. The sample yields some 150,000 clones, approximately 83% seen once. Sequenced input: PBMCs. Every receptor here comes from a woman in her thirties or forties in good health and CMV-seronegative. The CDR3 runs from the conserved cysteine through the conserved F or W.

j_gene,v_gene,CDR3aa
TRBJ1-5,TRBV28,CASSLSAYQPQHF
TRBJ2-2,TRBV4-2,CASSHRRGTSGTGELFF
NA,TRBV5-1,CASSLAPGVADTQHF
TRBJ1-1,TRBV18,CASSPTGYKNTEAFF
TRBJ1-4,TRBV18,CASSPPGQRNEKLFF
TRBJ2-2,TRBV18,CASSPLQGRSGELFF
TRBJ1-5,TRBV5-4,CASGQGVGQPQHF
TRBJ1-2,TRBV7-9,CASSYRGEYGYTF
TRBJ2-3,TRBV27,CASSKLPDTQYF
TRBJ2-5,TRBV27,CASSSSTGERKETQYF
TRBJ2-5,TRBV6-6,CASRTGREPSSLYF
TRBJ1-4,TRBV28,CASSPSGGGEKLFF
TRBJ2-4,TRBV28,CASSLVGGENIQYF
TRBJ1-2,TRBV18,CATSFESTVNYGYTF